This T cell receptor (beta chain) was captured by sequencing in a study of glioma-infiltrating T cells (dated by TCRdb to the mid-2010s). With regard to the full study: Glioma tissue, non-neoplastic brain tissue and matched peripheral blood mononuclear cells were used as sources from which TCR alpha- and beta-chain repertoires were sequenced. To gauge divergence between tissue and blood T-cell populations, every tissue-infiltrating repertoire was compared against the peripheral blood repertoire from the same patient. The paired cohort comprised three low-grade glioma patients, about eight primary glioblastoma patients and three non-glioma patients contributing non-neoplastic brain tissue. General conclusions and limits of the study: In non-neoplastic patients, VJ-independent divergence between tissue and blood fell below expectation, whereas in all gliomas, and especially in low-grade gliomas, the divergence rose above expectation. Small numbers underpinned the group comparisons: about 8 glioblastoma patients, three low-grade glioma patients and three non-neoplastic patients. Very few CDR3 sequences were shared between tissue and blood, attributed to high CDR3 diversity and limited sampling.

The CDR3 numbers 17 residues from cysteine through phenylalanine. Only CDR3 DNA is held: 51 bases, read in frame from base 1. The junction shows trimming of 4 bases on V and 1 base on J, plus 17 bases between the germline ends. Per the germline V gene, SGHTA is the CDR1 and FQGNSA is the CDR2. This clonotype was picked up many times. The antigen it recognizes is unknown. Per-nucleotide qualities are absent, and no much larger clonotype sits a single base away. TCR alpha and beta CDR3 regions were amplified with the iRepertoire nested amplicon-rescue multiplex PCR (arm-PCR) platform from RNA. For one-step reverse transcription and amplification, about 95-400 ng of tissue mRNA or PBMC total RNA was used as input. After bead purification, a secondary multiplex PCR added Illumina adapters, and libraries were gel-purified between 200 and 400 bp. Libraries carried internal 6-nucleotide barcodes used for demultiplexing. Sequencing of libraries was performed on an Illumina MiSeq with 2x220 or 2x250 nucleotide paired-end reads. The source study handled its data this way. Paired reads were merged with FLASH 1.2.11 and aligned to the GRCh37 human genome with BWA-MEM before extracting TRA and TRB reads. V and J assignment used an IMGT-derived reference of cassette sequences and CDR3 motifs that included pseudogenes. Reads were translated in three frames, and productive CDR3s were defined as those with a C...FGXG motif and no stop codons. Unique combinations of V-J cassette pair and CDR3 amino acid sequence were defined as clonotypes. Filtering of reads was based on Hamming distance, with the threshold set by the sequence error rate of each sample in mapped regions. TCRdb reworked the public reads: Q25 trimming with fastp, MiXCR clone assembly, productive beta chains retained. Identical CDR3 proteins give one entry, which carries the most common genes and DNA. The V and J calls, along with clone size, are taken from TCRdb and not from the paper's own processing. The sample data list around 120,000 distinct CDR3 sequences, and about 25% of these were observed just once. The ten top clones hold about 30% of the sample.

Input material: glioma tissue, nonneoplastic brain tissue, or PBMCs (not recorded which). This chain joins TRBV7-2 to TRBJ1-3; possibly the D gene is TRBD1, per 5 matching bases. The TCR was taken from a human donor with low-grade glioma or glioblastoma, undergoing nonglioma brain surgery, or in good health (not recorded which). The CDR3 corresponds to CASSWGPGLGSGNTIYF. The nucleotide sequence is given as TGTGCCAGCAGCTGGGGCCCGGGGCTAGGTTCTGGAAACACCATATATTTT.